This paragraph covers one T cell receptor (beta chain) sequence. The target antigen is unknown. The sample is drawn from a study of vaccination and CD4 T cells after COVID-19. Study as a whole: Some 10 convalescent patients had mild and one had severe PCR-confirmed SARS-CoV-2 disease.

Findings and limits, study-wide: Convalescent patients displayed a median about 86% of reactive clones emerging only post-vaccination.

Time point meaning: late sampling 161 to 241 days after vaccination in three convalescent patients. The treatment here: approximately 9-day PBMC culture with coronavirus spike peptide pools or control peptides (ViraFEST assay). Cultured CD4+ T cell DNA was sequenced using the Oncomine TCR Beta short-read assay. Cultured CD4+ T cells were the source of extracted genomic DNA. MiXCR was run by TCRdb on the PCR reads, yielding one entry per CDR3 protein. The data show 20,000 to 25,000 distinct CDR3 sequences, roughly two fifths seen once. The V gene's germline CDR1 is KGHDR and CDR2 SFDVKD. This CDR3 contains 13 residues.

The sequenced sample was CD4+ T cells from blood, cultured in vitro, obtained about 7 months after SARS-CoV-2 vaccination. The source of this sequence is a human donor who had recovered from COVID-19. The chain links TRBV24-1 to TRBJ2-5; 7 bases map to TRBD1. The better agreement between TRBJ2-7 and the DNA end casts doubt on the J call. The CDR3 sequence is CATSDSTGYEQYF. Written as DNA, the CDR3 is TGTGCCACCAGTGATTCGACAGGGTACGAGCAGTACTTC.